Described below is a single T cell receptor (beta chain) sequence and its context. The antigen is undetermined. The sample originates from a study of vaccination effects on CD4 cells after COVID-19. Looking at the study overall: Post-vaccine specimens arrived a median 72 days past the second dose. Whole-study findings and limits: Recruitment yielded few convalescent patients, and the study had no early post-infection timepoints.

The germline V gene has CDR1 SGHRS and CDR2 YFSETQ. CDR3 length: 15 residues. V gave up 4 bases and J gave up 5 bases, with 16 bases separating them. Using viral peptide pools, the ViraFEST assay grew out antigen-specific CD4+ T cells prior to sequencing. With more than nine days of culture completed, CD4+ T cells were isolated. Documented for the person is a PCR-confirmed SARS-CoV-2 infection occurring between March and December 2020. All study participants received two doses of BNT162b2 or mRNA-1273 vaccine. Profiled with immunoSEQ multiplex PCR; TCRdb holds only in-frame clones, not every one. The sample records 15,000 to 20,000 clones, about four fifths being singletons.

The chain links TRBV5-1 to TRBJ2-4, with D unresolved. The source was CD4+ T cells from PBMCs cultured with SARS-CoV-2 spike peptides, collected after COVID-19 vaccination. The receptor was derived from a human donor who had a prior SARS-CoV-2 infection. The CDR3 DNA reads as TGCGCCAGCAGCCTGGCGCTCCAGTCTCAAAACATTCAGTACTTC. This sequence encodes CASSLALQSQNIQYF.